The 6 T cell receptor beta chains reported below all come from one sample, sequenced in a study of blood T cell repertoires in COVID-19. Measured with immunoSEQ multiplex PCR; TCRdb has only the in-frame clones, and not every one. In the table there are 400,000 or so clones, roughly 89% of which are singletons. Sequencing was performed on peripheral blood. These receptor sequences come from a man younger than 35 with COVID-19, enrolled during active disease.

This sequence joins TRBV19 and TRBJ1-6, with no clear D. Germline V gene lookup returns CDR1 LNHDA and CDR2 SQIVND (reference sequence). Trimming left V 7 bases short and J 0 bases short, with 19 bases between. The CDR3 is 18 residues long. CDR3 bases: TGTGCCAGTACCTCGTGGAGCCAAAAGAGCTCCTATAATTCACCCCTCCACTTT. It yields the protein CASTSWSQKSSYNSPLHF.

The V gene is TRBV5-5, the J gene TRBJ2-2; the D is unclear. Germline V CDR1 and CDR2: SGHKS, YYEKEE (reference sequence). This CDR3 has 12 amino acids. Trimming shortened V by 0 bases and J by 5 bases, and 2 bases separated the two germline ends. The CDR3 DNA is TGTGCCAGCAGCTTGGCTACCGGGGAGCTGTTTTTT. It yields the protein CASSLATGELFF.

The V gene is TRBV4-1, the J gene TRBJ2-3; 9 bases map to TRBD2. With 0 bases clipped from V and 5 bases from J, the junction kept 9 bases outside the gene matches. The CDR3 consists of 17 residues. Germline values: CDR1 MGHRA, CDR2 YSYEKL. Here the CDR3 reads CASSQDGAGGPLDTQYF. DNA of the CDR3: TGCGCCAGCAGCCAAGATGGGGCGGGAGGGCCGCTAGATACGCAGTATTTT.

The count of this clone is one. The J gene is TRBJ1-5, the V gene TRBV6-5; 10 bases agree with TRBD1. Losses at the gene ends were 6 bases for V and 3 bases for J; bases not matched to a gene: 5. Germline CDR1 and CDR2: MNHEY and SVGAGI. This CDR3 is built from 15 residues. Here the CDR3 DNA reads TGTGCCAGCAGGGCGGGACAGGGGTTCAATCAGCCCCAGCATTTT. Its translation: CASRAGQGFNQPQHF.

The chain is built from TRBV4-1 and TRBJ1-4, with 7 bases lining up with TRBD1. Trimming took 0 bases from V and 7 from J; bases not matched to a gene: 23. Germline assignment: CDR1 MGHRA and CDR2 YSYEKL. The length of the CDR3 is 21 residues. In DNA form, the CDR3 reads TGCGCCAGCAGCCAAGATAACATGGGGACAGAAAGGAGCTGGGACCCTGAAAAACTGTTTTTT. It encodes CASSQDNMGTERSWDPEKLFF.

The gene calls are TRBV5-1 and TRBJ2-1, with 15 bases identical to TRBD2. Looked up from germline, CDR1 is SGHRS and CDR2 is YFSETQ. V dropped 4 bases and J dropped 5; count of bases not matched to a gene: 7. The CDR3 loop spans 17 amino acids. The CDR3 sequence is CASSAGLAGGTDNEQFF. In DNA, the CDR3 is TGCGCCAGCAGCGCGGGACTAGCGGGAGGAACGGACAATGAGCAGTTCTTC.